Presented here are 9 T cell receptor beta chains from one specimen sequenced in a study of shared clonotypes between healthy human individuals. Using immunoSEQ multiplex PCR, the repertoire was profiled, and TCRdb retains in-frame clones only, with some absent. The table has 400,000 or so clones, roughly 96% seen once. The sequencing input was memory CD8+ T cells sorted from blood. The subset here: CD45RO+ cells pooled with CCR7-negative TemRA cells. The receptors shown here come from a man younger than 45 in good health.

This rearrangement joins TRBV30 to TRBJ1-5, with 7 bases identical to TRBD1. Germline CDR1 reads GTSNPN; CDR2 reads SVGIG (reference sequence). V gave up 4 bases and J gave up 0 bases; unmatched junction bases: 6. The CDR3 totals 15 residues. CDR3 sequence: CAWNPGTDSNQPQHF. DNA of the CDR3: TGTGCCTGGAACCCGGGGACAGATAGCAATCAGCCCCAGCATTTT.

A remark on this clone: Other DNA sequences in this sample translate to the same CDR3. V usage is TRBV28 and J usage is TRBJ1-5; no clear D. V was trimmed by 3 bases and J by 6 bases, leaving 3 bases between them. The CDR3 totals 11 residues. The V gene's germline CDR1 is MDHEN and CDR2 SYDVKM. CDR3 region: CASSFGQPQHF. CDR3 nucleotides: TGTGCCAGCAGTTTTGGTCAGCCCCAGCATTTT.

The chain employs TRBV9 and TRBJ2-1; 10 bases map to TRBD2. With 4 bases clipped from V and 0 bases from J, the junction kept 10 bases outside the gene matches. In germline, CDR1 is SGDLS, CDR2 YYNGEE. This CDR3 region has 18 residues. The CDR3 nucleotides read TGTGCCAGCAGCCCCCCCTTAGCGGGAGGCGGCTCCTACAATGAGCAGTTCTTC. It codes for CASSPPLAGGGSYNEQFF.

The chain employs TRBV28 and TRBJ1-3; no firm D call. There are 14 residues in the CDR3. The V and J ends lost 3 bases and 4 bases respectively, with 10 bases between them. CDR1 and CDR2 (germline): MDHEN, SYDVKM. The chain's CDR3 is CASSFRGGGNTIYF. As DNA, the CDR3 is TGTGCCAGCAGTTTTCGGGGAGGCGGAAACACCATATATTTT.

The V and J genes are TRBV27 and TRBJ2-1; perhaps TRBD2 as D (6 bases). The CDR3 extends over 16 amino acids. Per the germline V gene, CDR1 is MNHEY and CDR2 is SMNVEV (reference sequence). V was trimmed by 6 bases and J by 2 bases, leaving 17 bases between them. CDR3 sequence: CASSYPPGLPYNEQFF. The CDR3 DNA reads as TGTGCCAGCAGCTACCCCCCGGGACTCCCCTACAATGAGCAGTTCTTC.

The gene calls are TRBV11-2 and TRBJ2-7; 10 nucleotides match TRBD2. CDR1 is SGHAT and CDR2 is FQNNGV in the germline V gene. CDR3 length equals 15 residues. Germline trimming cut 6 bases from V and 2 bases from J; bases unmatched to any gene: 7. The CDR3 reads CASRTTSGFPYEQYF. The CDR3 bases are TGTGCCAGCAGAACGACTAGCGGGTTTCCCTACGAGCAGTACTTC.

A single count supports this clone. The V gene is TRBV11-2, the J gene TRBJ2-2; TRBD1 might be the D (6 bases). The CDR3 covers 16 residues. The ends were cut back, 7 bases at V and 4 bases at J, with 19 bases in the middle. Germline V lookup: CDR1 SGHAT, CDR2 FQNNGV. The CDR3 sequence is CASTPLRDNPTGELFF. CDR3 nucleotide sequence: TGTGCCAGCACCCCTCTCCGGGACAACCCCACCGGGGAGCTGTTTTTT.

The chain links TRBV28 to TRBJ1-5, with D possibly matching TRBD1 (5 bases). V lost 5 bases and J lost 4, with 12 bases in between. The V gene's germline CDR1 is MDHEN and CDR2 SYDVKM. The CDR3 consists of 14 residues. The CDR3 loop reads CASSRQGWNQPQHF. In nucleotides, the CDR3 is TGTGCCAGCAGTAGGCAGGGCTGGAATCAGCCCCAGCATTTT.

The chain has TRBV5-4 and TRBJ2-2; 12 bases agree with TRBD2. The junction had 5 bases not matched to a gene; V was cut back by 2 bases and J by 3 bases. The CDR3 contains 17 residues. CDR1 is SGHNT and CDR2 is YYREEE in the germline V gene (reference sequence). The CDR3 region has the DNA TGTGCCAGCAGCTTCCTAGCGGGAGGGCCTTACACCGGGGAGCTGTTTTTT. Its protein product is CASSFLAGGPYTGELFF.